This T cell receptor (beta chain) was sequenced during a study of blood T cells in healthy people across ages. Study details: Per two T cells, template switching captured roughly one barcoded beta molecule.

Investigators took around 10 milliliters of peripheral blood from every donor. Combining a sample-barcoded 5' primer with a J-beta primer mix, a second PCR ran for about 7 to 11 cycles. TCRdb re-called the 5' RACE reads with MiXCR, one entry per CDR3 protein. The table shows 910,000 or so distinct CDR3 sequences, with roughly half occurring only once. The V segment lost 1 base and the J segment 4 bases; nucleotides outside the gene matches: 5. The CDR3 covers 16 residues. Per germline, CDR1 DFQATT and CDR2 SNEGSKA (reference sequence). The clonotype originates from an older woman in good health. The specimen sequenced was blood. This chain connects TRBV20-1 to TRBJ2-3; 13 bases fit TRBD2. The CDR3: CSARGRTSGRADTQYF. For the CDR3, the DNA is TGCAGTGCTAGAGGCCGGACTAGCGGGAGAGCAGATACGCAGTATTTT.